The rows below give T cell receptor beta chains drawn from one sample of a study of OX40 agonist ivuxolimab in advanced cancers. The protocol was immunoSEQ multiplex PCR, while the TCRdb copy is restricted to in-frame clones and leaves out a portion. The sample has 55,000 to 65,000 clones; approximately 90% are singletons. Sequences were derived from CD4+ or CD8+ T cells sorted from blood, sampled in a trial of the OX40 agonist ivuxolimab. These receptors were obtained from an adult with an advanced solid tumor such as melanoma, head and neck, liver or kidney cancer. CDR3s include the opening cysteine and the closing phenylalanine or tryptophan. A D gene is named only where the DNA matches it firmly. Rows may omit the clone size; those that give it use once, few, many or a size class.

TRBV9	TRBJ2-1	-	-	CASSVGAVRDNEQFF	TGTGCCAGCAGCGTAGGAGCGGTAAGAGACAATGAGCAGTTCTTC
TRBV4-1	TRBJ2-1	-	-	CASSQVDSIDEQFF	TGCGCCAGCAGCCAAGTCGACAGTATCGATGAGCAGTTCTTC
TRBV30	TRBJ2-1	few	-	CAWSVGLLRGNEQFF	TGTGCCTGGAGTGTCGGTTTATTGAGGGGCAATGAGCAGTTCTTC
TRBV5-1	TRBJ2-3	-	TRBD2	CASSPTSGVTDTQYF	TGCGCCAGCAGCCCCACTAGCGGGGTCACAGATACGCAGTATTTT
TRBV7-9	TRBJ1-5	-	-	CASSSLGEPQHF	TGTGCCAGCAGCTCCCTAGGGGAACCCCAGCATTTT
TRBV2	TRBJ1-2	-	-	CASMPETYGYTF	TGTGCCAGCATGCCGGAGACTTATGGCTACACCTTC
TRBV11-2	TRBJ2-2	-	-	CASSLDRVVTGELFF	TGTGCCAGCAGCTTAGACAGGGTAGTCACCGGGGAGCTGTTTTTT
TRBV6-1	TRBJ2-7	-	TRBD2	CASIWGEGPYEQYF	TGTGCCAGCATTTGGGGGGAGGGCCCTTACGAGCAGTACTTC
TRBV10-2	TRBJ1-1	-	-	CASSESVDLGNAFF	TGCGCCAGCAGTGAGTCGGTCGATTTGGGGAACGCTTTCTTT
TRBV6-1	TRBJ1-6	once	-	CASSAGPYNSPLHF	TGTGCCAGCAGTGCGGGCCCCTATAATTCACCCCTCCACTTT
TRBV23-1	TRBJ1-4	-	-	CASSQSVSQATNEKLFF	TGCGCCAGCAGTCAATCGGTCAGCCAAGCAACTAATGAAAAACTGTTTTTT
TRBV7-2	TRBJ2-5	-	-	CASSLVAPQETQYF	TGTGCCAGCAGCTTAGTAGCTCCTCAAGAGACCCAGTACTTC
TRBV6-5	TRBJ2-2	-	TRBD1	CASSYSWTGDSGELFF	TGTGCCAGCAGTTACTCGTGGACAGGGGATTCCGGGGAGCTGTTTTTT
TRBV11-3	TRBJ2-5	-	TRBD2	CASSMGLAGGIETQYF	TGTGCCAGCAGCATGGGACTAGCGGGAGGGATAGAGACCCAGTACTTC
TRBV11-2	TRBJ2-7	few	TRBD1	CASSTGTGSHEQYF	TGTGCCAGCAGTACCGGGACAGGGTCCCACGAGCAGTACTTC
TRBV27	TRBJ2-1	-	TRBD2	CASSSGRLAGTSYNEQFF	TGTGCCAGCAGTTCCGGGCGACTAGCGGGGACCTCCTACAATGAGCAGTTCTTC
TRBV11-2	TRBJ2-4	-	-	CASSLRGAKNIQYF	TGTGCCAGCAGCTTACGGGGGGCCAAAAACATTCAGTACTTC
TRBV6-5	TRBJ1-2	-	-	CASSYSSSGLGLGYTF	TGTGCCAGCAGTTACTCGAGTTCCGGATTGGGTCTGGGCTACACCTTC
TRBV5-1	TRBJ2-7	-	TRBD2	CASSPGLAGDREQYF	TGCGCCAGCAGCCCGGGACTAGCGGGAGATCGCGAGCAGTACTTC
TRBV10-1	TRBJ2-1	-	TRBD1	CASSTGTGTRLANNEQFF	TGCGCCAGCAGTACCGGGACAGGGACGCGATTGGCCAACAATGAGCAGTTCTTC
TRBV27	TRBJ1-5	-	TRBD1	CASSFVTGGNQPQHF	TGTGCCAGCAGTTTTGTAACAGGGGGCAATCAGCCCCAGCATTTT
TRBV7-2	TRBJ2-7	-	TRBD2	CASSFEIAGVGEQYF	TGTGCCAGCAGCTTTGAAATAGCGGGAGTTGGCGAGCAGTACTTC
TRBV6-1	TRBJ1-2	-	-	CAITEWVAARYGYTF	TGTGCCATTACCGAATGGGTGGCGGCCCGCTATGGCTACACCTTC
TRBV30	TRBJ1-1	-	-	CAWSFGTNTEAFF	TGTGCCTGGAGTTTCGGGACCAACACTGAAGCTTTCTTT
TRBV5-1	TRBJ2-2	-	-	CASSLGTAQNTGELFF	TGCGCCAGCAGCCTCGGGACGGCCCAAAACACCGGGGAGCTGTTTTTT
TRBV14	TRBJ2-1	-	-	CASSPMTRGDEQFF	TGTGCCAGCAGCCCAATGACGAGGGGAGATGAGCAGTTCTTC
TRBV6-6	TRBJ2-7	-	-	CASSYVGPWDEQYF	TGTGCCAGCAGTTATGTTGGGCCCTGGGACGAGCAGTACTTC
TRBV5-1	TRBJ1-2	-	-	CASSSTNGHFSNYGYTF	TGCGCCAGCAGCTCAACCAACGGACACTTTTCTAACTATGGCTACACCTTC
TRBV10-3	TRBJ2-1	-	TRBD1	CAISGTGGPNEQFF	TGTGCCATCAGCGGGACAGGGGGCCCAAATGAGCAGTTCTTC
TRBV5-1	TRBJ1-1	-	-	CASSLVGGLLNTEAFF	TGCGCCAGCAGCTTGGTGGGGGGCCTTTTGAACACTGAAGCTTTCTTT
TRBV14	TRBJ2-1	-	TRBD2	CASSQDRSGITNEQFF	TGTGCCAGCAGCCAAGATCGTAGCGGGATCACAAATGAGCAGTTCTTC
TRBV4-2	TRBJ2-3	-	-	CASSQDGVVKYF	TGTGCCAGCAGCCAAGATGGGGTAGTAAAGTATTTT
TRBV10-3	TRBJ2-5	-	TRBD1	CAIRGSRGTGSQETQYF	TGTGCCATCAGAGGATCTAGGGGGACAGGCAGCCAAGAGACCCAGTACTTC
TRBV11-3	TRBJ2-1	-	TRBD2	CASSLDGREAGYNEQFF	TGTGCCAGCAGCTTAGACGGGCGAGAAGCGGGGTACAATGAGCAGTTCTTC
TRBV5-6	TRBJ2-2	-	-	CASSRNTGELFF	TGTGCCAGCAGCAGGAACACCGGGGAGCTGTTTTTT
TRBV4-1	TRBJ2-1	-	TRBD2	CASSQAGTSGYNEQFF	TGCGCCAGCAGCCAAGCTGGAACTAGCGGTTACAATGAGCAGTTCTTC
TRBV5-8	TRBJ1-1	-	-	CASSFQNTEAFF	TGTGCCAGCAGCTTTCAGAACACTGAAGCTTTCTTT
TRBV6-5	TRBJ2-7	-	TRBD1	CASSPGTAYEQYF	TGTGCCAGCAGCCCCGGGACAGCGTACGAGCAGTACTTC
TRBV6-5	TRBJ1-2	-	-	CASSYLINYGYTF	TGTGCCAGCAGTTACTTAATAAACTATGGCTACACCTTC
TRBV30	TRBJ1-5	-	-	CAWSDGVGQGNQPQHF	TGTGCCTGGAGTGATGGAGTAGGGCAGGGGAATCAGCCCCAGCATTTT
TRBV7-2	TRBJ2-1	-	-	CASSPSGNNEQFF	TGTGCCAGCAGCCCCTCGGGGAACAATGAGCAGTTCTTC
TRBV19	TRBJ1-1	once	-	CATTGWRTEAFF	TGTGCCACCACAGGGTGGAGAACTGAAGCTTTCTTT
TRBV11-2	TRBJ2-7	-	TRBD2	CASSPQAGGPYEQYF	TGTGCCAGCAGTCCCCAAGCGGGAGGGCCCTACGAGCAGTACTTC
TRBV4-1	TRBJ1-5	-	-	CASSQDWREGKPQHF	TGCGCCAGCAGCCAAGATTGGCGGGAAGGCAAGCCCCAGCATTTT
TRBV6-5	TRBJ1-2	-	-	CASSYSRVGWTYGYTF	TGTGCCAGCAGTTACTCGAGGGTGGGGTGGACCTATGGCTACACCTTC
TRBV5-1	TRBJ1-2	-	-	CASSRTESGGYTF	TGCGCCAGCAGCCGGACCGAATCAGGGGGCTACACCTTC
TRBV10-3	TRBJ1-3	-	-	CAINGLSGNTIYF	TGTGCCATCAACGGTTTGTCTGGAAACACCATATATTTT
TRBV10-3	TRBJ2-3	-	TRBD1	CAISESTGVGTDTQYF	TGTGCCATCAGTGAGTCGACAGGGGTCGGGACAGATACGCAGTATTTT
TRBV30	TRBJ2-3	few	TRBD2	CAWSIGGRLSTDTQYF	TGTGCCTGGAGTATCGGCGGGAGGCTTAGCACAGATACGCAGTATTTT
TRBV19	TRBJ1-2	-	-	CASSMASLPGYTF	TGTGCCAGTAGTATGGCCTCATTGCCTGGCTACACCTTC
TRBV29-1	TRBJ2-7	once	-	CSVLVGEQYF	TGCAGCGTGCTTGTGGGGGAGCAGTACTTC
TRBV7-9	TRBJ2-7	once	-	CASSFEGVGEQYF	TGTGCCAGCAGCTTTGAGGGGGTAGGCGAGCAGTACTTC
TRBV11-3	TRBJ2-5	-	-	CASSLGADSHLQETQYF	TGTGCCAGCAGCTTGGGGGCAGACAGCCACCTCCAAGAGACCCAGTACTTC
TRBV2	TRBJ2-3	-	-	CASSPQGGPQTHTDTQYF	TGTGCCAGCAGCCCACAGGGAGGACCTCAGACACACACGGATACGCAGTATTTT
TRBV9	TRBJ2-1	-	-	CASSVNNFNEQFF	TGTGCCAGCAGCGTGAATAACTTCAATGAGCAGTTCTTC
TRBV6-5	TRBJ1-1	-	-	CASSFEWENTEAFF	TGTGCCAGCAGTTTTGAGTGGGAAAACACTGAAGCTTTCTTT
TRBV19	TRBJ1-5	-	TRBD1	CASSPATTGIWQPQHF	TGTGCCAGTAGCCCGGCCACGACAGGGATTTGGCAGCCCCAGCATTTT